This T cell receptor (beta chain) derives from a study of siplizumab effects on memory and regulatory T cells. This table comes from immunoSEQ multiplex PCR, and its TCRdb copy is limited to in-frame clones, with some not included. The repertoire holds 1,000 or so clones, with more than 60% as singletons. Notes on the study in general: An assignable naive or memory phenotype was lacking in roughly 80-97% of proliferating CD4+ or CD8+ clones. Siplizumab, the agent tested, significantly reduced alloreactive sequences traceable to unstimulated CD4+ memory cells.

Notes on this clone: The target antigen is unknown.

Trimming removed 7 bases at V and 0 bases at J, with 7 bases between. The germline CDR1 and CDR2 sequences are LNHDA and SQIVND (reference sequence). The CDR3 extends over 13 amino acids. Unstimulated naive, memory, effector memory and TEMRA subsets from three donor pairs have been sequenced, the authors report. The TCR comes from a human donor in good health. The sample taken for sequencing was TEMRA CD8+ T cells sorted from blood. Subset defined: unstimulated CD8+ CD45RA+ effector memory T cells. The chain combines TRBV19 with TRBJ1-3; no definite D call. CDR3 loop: CASKRNSGNTIYF. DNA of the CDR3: TGTGCCAGTAAAAGAAACTCTGGAAACACCATATATTTT.